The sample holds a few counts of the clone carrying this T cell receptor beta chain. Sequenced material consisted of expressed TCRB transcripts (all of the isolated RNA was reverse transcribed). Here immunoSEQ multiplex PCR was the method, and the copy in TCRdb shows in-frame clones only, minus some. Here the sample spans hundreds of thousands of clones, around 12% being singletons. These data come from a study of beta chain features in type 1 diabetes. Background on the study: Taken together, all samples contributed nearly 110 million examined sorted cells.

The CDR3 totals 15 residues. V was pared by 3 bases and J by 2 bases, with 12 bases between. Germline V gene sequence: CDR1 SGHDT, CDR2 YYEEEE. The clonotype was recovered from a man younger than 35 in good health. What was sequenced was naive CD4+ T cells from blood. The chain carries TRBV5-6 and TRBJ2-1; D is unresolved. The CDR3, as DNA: TGTGCCAGCAGCTGGTGGGTGGGCCCCTACAATGAGCAGTTCTTC. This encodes CASSWWVGPYNEQFF.